This record concerns one T cell receptor (beta chain) sequence. Its matching antigen is unknown. Clones were read by immunoSEQ multiplex PCR, and TCRdb kept only the in-frame ones, dropping some. The profile shows around 130,000 clones, 75% to 90% of them singletons. V shed 4 bases and J shed 3 bases, with 17 bases lying between them. This CDR3 has 15 residues. Germline values: CDR1 SGHNT, CDR2 YYREEE (reference sequence). These data are taken from a study of T cell responses to AZD1222 COVID-19 vaccine. Study context: Whether given at about 4 or about 12 weeks, second doses were pooled.

General study findings and limits: All repertoire sampling was performed exclusively after the peak T cell response.

V and J are TRBV5-4 and TRBJ2-7; a weak D match, TRBD2 (6 bases). This specimen consisted of peripheral blood, obtained on day 0 of AZD1222 vaccination. This clonotype originated in an adult in good health. The CDR3 DNA is TGTGCCAGCAGCCTCGGGAGTTTCGCGGTCTACGAGCAGTACTTC. Translated: CASSLGSFAVYEQYF.